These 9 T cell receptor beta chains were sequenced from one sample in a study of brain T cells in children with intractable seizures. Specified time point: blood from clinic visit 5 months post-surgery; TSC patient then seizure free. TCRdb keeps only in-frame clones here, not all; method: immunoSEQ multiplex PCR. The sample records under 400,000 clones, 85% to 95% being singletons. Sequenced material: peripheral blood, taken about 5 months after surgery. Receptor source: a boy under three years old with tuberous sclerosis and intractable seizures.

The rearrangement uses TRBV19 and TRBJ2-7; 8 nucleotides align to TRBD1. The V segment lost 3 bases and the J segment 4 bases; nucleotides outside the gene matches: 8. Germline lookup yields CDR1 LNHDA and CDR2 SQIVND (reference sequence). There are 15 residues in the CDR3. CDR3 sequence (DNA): TGTGCCAGTAGTATTGACGGACAGGGTAGGTACGAGCAGTACTTC. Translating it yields CASSIDGQGRYEQYF.

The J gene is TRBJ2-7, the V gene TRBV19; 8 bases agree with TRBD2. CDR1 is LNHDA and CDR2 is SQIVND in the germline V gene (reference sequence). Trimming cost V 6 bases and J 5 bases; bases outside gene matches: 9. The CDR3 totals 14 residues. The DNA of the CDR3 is TGTGCCAGTAGGACCCTCAGCGGGAGCCACGAGCAGTACTTC. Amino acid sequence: CASRTLSGSHEQYF.

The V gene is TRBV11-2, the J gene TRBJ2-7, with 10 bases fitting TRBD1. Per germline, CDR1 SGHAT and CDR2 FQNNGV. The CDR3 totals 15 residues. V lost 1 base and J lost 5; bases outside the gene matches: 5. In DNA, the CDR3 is TGTGCCAGCAGCTTAGCGGGACAGGGGAACCACGAGCAGTACTTC. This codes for CASSLAGQGNHEQYF.

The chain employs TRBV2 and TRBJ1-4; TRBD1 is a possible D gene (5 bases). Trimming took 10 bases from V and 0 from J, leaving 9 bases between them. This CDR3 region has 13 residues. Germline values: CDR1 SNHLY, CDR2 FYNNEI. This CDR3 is CATRAATNEKLFF. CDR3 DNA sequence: TGTGCCACCAGGGCTGCAACTAATGAAAAACTGTTTTTT.

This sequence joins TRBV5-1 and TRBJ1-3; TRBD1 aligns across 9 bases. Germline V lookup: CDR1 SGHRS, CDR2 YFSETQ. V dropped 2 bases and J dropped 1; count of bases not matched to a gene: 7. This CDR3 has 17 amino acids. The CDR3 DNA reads TGCGCCAGCAGCTTCCAGGGACAGGGACGATCTGGAAACACCATATATTTT. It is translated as CASSFQGQGRSGNTIYF.

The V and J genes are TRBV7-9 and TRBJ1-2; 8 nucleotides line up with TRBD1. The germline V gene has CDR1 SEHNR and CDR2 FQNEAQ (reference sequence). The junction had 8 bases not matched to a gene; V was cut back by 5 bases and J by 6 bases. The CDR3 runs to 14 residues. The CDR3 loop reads CASSTSDRGNGYTF. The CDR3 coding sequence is TGTGCCAGCAGCACCTCAGACAGGGGAAATGGCTACACCTTC.

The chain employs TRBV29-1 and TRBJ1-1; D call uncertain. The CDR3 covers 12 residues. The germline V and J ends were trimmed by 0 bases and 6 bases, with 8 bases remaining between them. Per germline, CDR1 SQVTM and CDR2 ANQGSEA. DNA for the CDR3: TGCAGCGTTGAAGATTACAGCCCTGAAGCTTTCTTT. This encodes CSVEDYSPEAFF.

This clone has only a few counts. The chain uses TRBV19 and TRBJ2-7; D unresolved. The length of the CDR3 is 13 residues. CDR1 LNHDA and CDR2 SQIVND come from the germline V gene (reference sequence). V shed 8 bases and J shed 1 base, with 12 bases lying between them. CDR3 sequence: CASRSRASYEQYF. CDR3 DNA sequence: TGTGCCAGTCGCTCAAGGGCGTCCTACGAGCAGTACTTC.

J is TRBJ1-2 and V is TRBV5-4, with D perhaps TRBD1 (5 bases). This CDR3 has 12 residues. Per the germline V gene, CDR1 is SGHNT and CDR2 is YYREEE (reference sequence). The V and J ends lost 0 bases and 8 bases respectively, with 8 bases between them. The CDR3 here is CASSLDGDGYTF. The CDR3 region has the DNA TGTGCCAGCAGCTTGGATGGGGACGGCTACACCTTC.